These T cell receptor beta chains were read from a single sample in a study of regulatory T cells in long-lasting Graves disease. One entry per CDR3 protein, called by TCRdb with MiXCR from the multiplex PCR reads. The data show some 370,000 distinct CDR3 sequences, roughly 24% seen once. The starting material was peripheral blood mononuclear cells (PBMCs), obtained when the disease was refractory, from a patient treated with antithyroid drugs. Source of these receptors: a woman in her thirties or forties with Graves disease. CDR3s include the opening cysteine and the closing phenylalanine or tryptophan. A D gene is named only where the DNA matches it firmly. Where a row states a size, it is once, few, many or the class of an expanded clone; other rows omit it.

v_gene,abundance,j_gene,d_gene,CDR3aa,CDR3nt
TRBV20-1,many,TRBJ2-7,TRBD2,CSARDSGLAGPLSSYEQYF,TGCAGTGCTAGAGATAGCGGACTAGCGGGGCCTCTTAGCTCCTACGAGCAGTACTTC
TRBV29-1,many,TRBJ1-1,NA,CSVVLGYLNTEAFF,TGCAGCGTTGTCTTAGGGTACTTGAACACTGAAGCTTTCTTT
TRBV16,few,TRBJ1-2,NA,CASSQSNNYGYTF,TGTGCCAGCAGCCAATCGAACAACTATGGCTACACCTTC
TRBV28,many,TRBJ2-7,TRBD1,CASSPTGGTTYEQYF,TGTGCCAGCAGTCCTACAGGGGGCACAACCTACGAGCAGTACTTC
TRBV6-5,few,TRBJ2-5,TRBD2,CASSYEPSGFQETQYF,TGTGCCAGCAGTTATGAACCTAGCGGATTCCAAGAGACCCAGTACTTC
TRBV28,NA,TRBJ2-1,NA,CASSFSYDSSYNEQFF,TGTGCCAGCAGTTTCTCTTATGATAGCTCCTACAATGAGCAGTTCTTC
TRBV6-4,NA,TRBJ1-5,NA,CASIAGHQPQHF,TGTGCCAGCATTGCGGGGCATCAGCCCCAGCATTTT
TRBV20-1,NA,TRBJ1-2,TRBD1,CSATYRDRVFGYTF,TGCAGTGCTACCTACCGGGACAGGGTTTTTGGCTACACCTTC
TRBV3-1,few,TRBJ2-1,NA,CASSQGPGIYEQFF,TGTGCCAGCAGCCAAGGGCCAGGGATCTATGAGCAGTTCTTC
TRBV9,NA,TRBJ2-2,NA,CASSGPSVGGELFF,TGTGCCAGCAGCGGTCCTAGCGTAGGCGGGGAGCTGTTTTTT
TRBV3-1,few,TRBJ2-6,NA,CASSQDTSGANVLTF,TGTGCCAGCAGCCAAGATACCTCTGGGGCCAACGTCCTGACTTTC
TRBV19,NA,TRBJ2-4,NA,CASSIQGPNIQYF,TGTGCCAGTAGTATACAGGGACCCAACATTCAGTACTTC
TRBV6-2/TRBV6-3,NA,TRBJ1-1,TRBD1,CASSHGQGVSAFF,TGTGCCAGCAGCCACGGACAGGGGGTTTCAGCTTTCTTT
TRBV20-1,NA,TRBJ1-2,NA,CSAQDTNGYTF,TGCAGTGCCCAGGACACCAATGGCTACACCTTC
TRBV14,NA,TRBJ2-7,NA,CASSQLLYTQGSPYEQYF,TGTGCCAGCAGCCAACTCCTCTATACCCAGGGTTCGCCCTACGAGCAGTACTTC
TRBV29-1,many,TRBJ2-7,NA,CSVVGDVSYEQYF,TGCAGCGTTGTCGGTGACGTCTCCTACGAGCAGTACTTC
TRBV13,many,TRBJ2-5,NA,CASSSIGLMQETQYF,TGTGCCAGCAGCTCCATTGGACTGATGCAAGAGACCCAGTACTTC
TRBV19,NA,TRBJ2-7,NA,CASSMAGAYEQYF,TGTGCCAGTAGTATGGCAGGAGCCTACGAGCAGTACTTC